This T cell receptor beta chain was found in a study of blood T cell dynamics during melanoma immunotherapy. Looking at the study overall: Standard first-line treatment here was pembrolizumab or nivolumab plus ipilimumab in metastatic melanoma. Study-wide points: Among sorted CD8+ subsets, immune-effector cells had the highest clonality and cell-free DNA similarity.

In regard to this clone: Antigen unknown.

The assay received all extracted DNA from sorted CD8+ subsets. Profiled with immunoSEQ multiplex PCR; TCRdb holds only in-frame clones, not every one. The sample shows about 840 clones, 75% to 90% of them seen only once. Time point in this sample: week 3, after first cycle of checkpoint inhibitor. Memory T cells counted as immune-effector cells when CD3+ CD4- CD8+ CD45RA- CD45RO-high CD27- CCR7-. Blood was drawn before treatment and at week 3 after checkpoint blockade. The material was CD8+ T cells from blood, obtained from a patient treated with checkpoint blockade. This clonotype was sampled from a human donor with melanoma.

CDR3 nucleotide sequence: TGTGCCAGCAGTTTCCCCGGACTAGCGGAGCTCACAGATACGCAGTATTTT. Its translation: CASSFPGLAELTDTQYF. The chain has TRBV28 and TRBJ2-3, with 10 bases fitting TRBD2. Germline values: CDR1 MDHEN, CDR2 SYDVKM. This CDR3 has 17 residues. V trimming: 3 bases; J trimming: 2 bases; junction bases outside the gene matches: 8. The complete variable domain, with remaining parts taken from reference TRBV28 and TRBJ2-3, reads DVKVTQSSRYLVKRTGEKVFLECVQDMDHENMFWYRQDPGLGLRLIYFSYDVKMKEKGDIPEGYSVSREKKERFSLILESASTNQTSMYLCASSFPGLAELTDTQYFGPGTRLTVL.